The T cell receptor (beta chain) under discussion was sequenced for a study of monozygotic twins with inflammatory bowel disease. This CDR3 has 13 amino acids. The V gene's germline CDR1 is SGHDT and CDR2 YYEEEE. Reanalyzing the 5' RACE reads, TCRdb keeps one entry per CDR3 protein, without DNA. The sample totals some 200,000 distinct CDR3 sequences. The sequencing input was blood. The source of this sequence is a human donor with ulcerative colitis or Crohn's disease, or a healthy co-twin of an affected twin (not recorded which). The chain has TRBV5-6 and TRBJ2-7; TCRdb selects TRBD1, and the lack of DNA leaves this call unchecked. The chain's CDR3 is CASSPDRGNEQYF.